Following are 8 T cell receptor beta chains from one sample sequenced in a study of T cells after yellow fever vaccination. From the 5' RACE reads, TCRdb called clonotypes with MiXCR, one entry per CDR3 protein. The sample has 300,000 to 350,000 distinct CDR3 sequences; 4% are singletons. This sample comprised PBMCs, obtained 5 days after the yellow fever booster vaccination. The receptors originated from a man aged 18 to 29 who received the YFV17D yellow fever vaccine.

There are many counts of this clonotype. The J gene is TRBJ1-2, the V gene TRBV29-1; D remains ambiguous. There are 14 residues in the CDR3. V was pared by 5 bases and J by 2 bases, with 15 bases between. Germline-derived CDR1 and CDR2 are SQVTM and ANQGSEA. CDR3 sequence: CSVRPPDENYGYTF. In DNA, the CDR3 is TGCAGCGTTCGACCGCCAGACGAGAACTATGGCTACACCTTC.

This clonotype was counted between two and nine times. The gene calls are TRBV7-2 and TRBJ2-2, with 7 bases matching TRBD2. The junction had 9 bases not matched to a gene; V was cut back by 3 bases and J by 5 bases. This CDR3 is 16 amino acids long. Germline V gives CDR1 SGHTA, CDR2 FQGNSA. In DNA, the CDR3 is TGTGCCAGCAGCTTTGGGGAAGGGAGGGAAACCGGGGAGCTGTTTTTT. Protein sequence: CASSFGEGRETGELFF.

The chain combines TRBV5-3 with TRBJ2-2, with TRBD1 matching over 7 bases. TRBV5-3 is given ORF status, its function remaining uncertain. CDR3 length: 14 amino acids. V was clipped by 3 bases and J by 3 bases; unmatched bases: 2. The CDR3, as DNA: TGTGCCAGAAGCTCACAGGGGTACACCGGGGAGCTGTTTTTT. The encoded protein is CARSSQGYTGELFF.

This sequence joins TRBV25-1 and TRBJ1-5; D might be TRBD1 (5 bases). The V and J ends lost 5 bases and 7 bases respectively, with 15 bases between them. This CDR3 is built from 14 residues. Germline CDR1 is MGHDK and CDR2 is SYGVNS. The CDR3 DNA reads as TGTGCCAGCAGTCATGACCGGGGGTACCAGCCCCAGCATTTT. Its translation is CASSHDRGYQPQHF.

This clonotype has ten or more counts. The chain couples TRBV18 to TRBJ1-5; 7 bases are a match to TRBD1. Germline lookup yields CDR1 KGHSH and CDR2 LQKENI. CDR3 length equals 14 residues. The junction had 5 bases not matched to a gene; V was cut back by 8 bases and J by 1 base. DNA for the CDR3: TGTGCCAGCAGTCCACAGGGGAGCAATCAGCCCCAGCATTTT. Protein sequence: CASSPQGSNQPQHF.

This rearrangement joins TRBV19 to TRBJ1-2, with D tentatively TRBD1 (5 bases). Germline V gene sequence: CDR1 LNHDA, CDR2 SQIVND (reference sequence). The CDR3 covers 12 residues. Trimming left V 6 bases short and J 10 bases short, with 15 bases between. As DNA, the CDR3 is TGTGCCAGTAGGTTACGGGAAGGACACTACACCTTC. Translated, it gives CASRLREGHYTF.

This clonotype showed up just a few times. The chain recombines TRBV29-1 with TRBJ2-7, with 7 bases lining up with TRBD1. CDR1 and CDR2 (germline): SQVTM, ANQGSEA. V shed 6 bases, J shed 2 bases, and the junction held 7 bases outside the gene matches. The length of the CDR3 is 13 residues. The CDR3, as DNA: TGCAGCGTCGCAGGGACAGACCCCTACGAGCAGTACTTC. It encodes CSVAGTDPYEQYF.

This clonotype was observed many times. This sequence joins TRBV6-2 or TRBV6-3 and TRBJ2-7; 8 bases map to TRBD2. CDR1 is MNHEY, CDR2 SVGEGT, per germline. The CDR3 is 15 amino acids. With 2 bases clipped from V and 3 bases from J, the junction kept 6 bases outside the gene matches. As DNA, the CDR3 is TGTGCCAGCAGTTACCTCGGGACTAGTCTCTACGAGCAGTACGTC. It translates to CASSYLGTSLYEQYV.